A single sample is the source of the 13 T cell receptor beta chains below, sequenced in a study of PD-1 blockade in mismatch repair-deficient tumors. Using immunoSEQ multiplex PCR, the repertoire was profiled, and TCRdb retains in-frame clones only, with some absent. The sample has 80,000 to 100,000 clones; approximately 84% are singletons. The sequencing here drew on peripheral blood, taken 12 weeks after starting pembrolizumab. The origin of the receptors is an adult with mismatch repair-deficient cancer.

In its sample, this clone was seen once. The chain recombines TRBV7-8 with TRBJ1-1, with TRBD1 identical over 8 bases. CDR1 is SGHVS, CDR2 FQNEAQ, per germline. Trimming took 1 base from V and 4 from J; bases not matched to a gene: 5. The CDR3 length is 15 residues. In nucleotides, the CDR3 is TGTGCCAGCAGCTTAGAACAGGGGGGTGTCACTGAAGCTTTCTTT. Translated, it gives CASSLEQGGVTEAFF.

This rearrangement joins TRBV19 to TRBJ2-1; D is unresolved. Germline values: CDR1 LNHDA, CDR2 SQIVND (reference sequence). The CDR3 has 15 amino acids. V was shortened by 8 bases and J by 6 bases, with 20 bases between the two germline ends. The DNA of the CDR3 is TGTGCCAGTCGCATCACCGGCATCCTAGGCAATGAGCAGTTCTTC. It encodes CASRITGILGNEQFF.

CDR3 protein: CASSLIGGAYEQYF. CDR3 in DNA: TGCGCCAGCAGCTTGATCGGAGGGGCCTACGAGCAGTACTTC. The V gene is TRBV5-1, the J gene TRBJ2-7; possible D gene TRBD2, 6 bases. The CDR3 loop spans 14 amino acids. V gave up 1 base and J gave up 2 bases, with 10 bases separating them. Germline V CDR1 and CDR2: SGHRS, YFSETQ. Full variable domain (rest looked up from reference TRBV5-1 and TRBJ2-7): KAGVTQTPRYLIKTRGQQVTLSCSPISGHRSVSWYQQTPGQGLQFLFEYFSETQRNKGNFPGRFSGRQFSNSRSEMNVSTLELGDSALYLCASSLIGGAYEQYFGPGTRLTVT.

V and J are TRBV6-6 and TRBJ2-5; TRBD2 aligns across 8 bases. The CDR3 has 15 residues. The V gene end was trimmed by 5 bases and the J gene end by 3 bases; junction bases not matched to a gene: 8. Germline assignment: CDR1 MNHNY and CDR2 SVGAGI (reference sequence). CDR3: CASSPRGRGEETQYF. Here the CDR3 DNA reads TGTGCCAGCAGTCCCCGGGGGCGGGGGGAAGAGACCCAGTACTTC.

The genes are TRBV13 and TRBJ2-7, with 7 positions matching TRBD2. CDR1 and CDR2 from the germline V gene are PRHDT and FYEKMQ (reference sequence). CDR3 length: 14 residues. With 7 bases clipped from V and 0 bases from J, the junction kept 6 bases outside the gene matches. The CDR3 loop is CASMVGGSSYEQYF. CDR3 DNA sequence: TGTGCCAGCATGGTTGGCGGGAGCTCCTACGAGCAGTACTTC.

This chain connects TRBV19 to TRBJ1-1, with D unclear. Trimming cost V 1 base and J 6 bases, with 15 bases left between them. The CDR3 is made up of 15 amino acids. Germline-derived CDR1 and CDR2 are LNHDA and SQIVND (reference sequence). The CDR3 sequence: CASSIGGGIWAEAFF. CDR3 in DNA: TGTGCCAGTAGTATAGGAGGCGGCATTTGGGCTGAAGCTTTCTTT.

The CDR3 coding sequence is TGTGCCAGCAGCTTAGGGGGGACAGGGGGCACAGATACGCAGTATTTT. Protein product: CASSLGGTGGTDTQYF. The chain has TRBV7-3 and TRBJ2-3; 10 bases map to TRBD1. Germline V gene sequence: CDR1 SGHTA, CDR2 FQGTGA. V gave up 2 bases and J gave up 1 base; unmatched junction bases: 3. This CDR3 has 16 amino acids.

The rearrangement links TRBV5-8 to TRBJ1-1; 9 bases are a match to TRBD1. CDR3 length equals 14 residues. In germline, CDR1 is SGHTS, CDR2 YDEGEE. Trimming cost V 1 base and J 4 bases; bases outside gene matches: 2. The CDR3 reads CASSLWGQGTEAFF. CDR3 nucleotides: TGTGCCAGCAGCTTGTGGGGACAGGGCACTGAAGCTTTCTTT.

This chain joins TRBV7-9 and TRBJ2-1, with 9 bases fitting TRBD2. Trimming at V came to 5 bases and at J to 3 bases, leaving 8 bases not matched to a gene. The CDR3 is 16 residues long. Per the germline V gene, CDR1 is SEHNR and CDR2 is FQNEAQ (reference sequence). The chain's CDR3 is CASSKAGLASYNEQFF. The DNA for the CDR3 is TGTGCCAGCAGCAAGGCCGGACTAGCGAGCTACAATGAGCAGTTCTTC.

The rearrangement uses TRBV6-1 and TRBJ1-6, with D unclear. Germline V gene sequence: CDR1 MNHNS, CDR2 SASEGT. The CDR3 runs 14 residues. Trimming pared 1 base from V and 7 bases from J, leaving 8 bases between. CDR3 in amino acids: CASSEGYRNSPLHF. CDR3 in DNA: TGTGCCAGCAGTGAAGGCTACCGGAATTCACCCCTCCACTTT.

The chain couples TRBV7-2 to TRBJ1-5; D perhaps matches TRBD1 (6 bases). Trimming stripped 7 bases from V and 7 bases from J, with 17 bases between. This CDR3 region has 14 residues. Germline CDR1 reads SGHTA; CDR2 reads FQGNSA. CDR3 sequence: CASNRAGGGQPQHF. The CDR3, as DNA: TGTGCCAGCAATAGAGCGGGGGGCGGGCAGCCCCAGCATTTT.

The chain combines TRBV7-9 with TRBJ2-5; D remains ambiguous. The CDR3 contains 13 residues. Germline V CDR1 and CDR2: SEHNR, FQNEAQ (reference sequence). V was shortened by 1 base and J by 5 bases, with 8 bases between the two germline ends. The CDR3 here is CASSLGSEETQYF. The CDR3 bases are TGTGCCAGCAGCTTAGGTTCCGAGGAGACCCAGTACTTC. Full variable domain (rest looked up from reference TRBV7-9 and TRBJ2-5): DTGVSQNPRHKITKRGQNVTFRCDPISEHNRLYWYRQTLGQGPEFLTYFQNEAQLEKSRLLSDRFSAERPKGSFSTLEIQRTEQGDSAMYLCASSLGSEETQYFGPGTRLLVL.

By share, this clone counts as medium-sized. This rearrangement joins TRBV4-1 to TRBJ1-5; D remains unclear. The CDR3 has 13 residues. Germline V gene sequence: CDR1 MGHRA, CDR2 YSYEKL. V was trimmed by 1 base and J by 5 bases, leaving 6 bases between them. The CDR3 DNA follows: TGCGCCAGCAGCCAAGTCCTTCATCAGCCCCAGCATTTT. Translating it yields CASSQVLHQPQHF.